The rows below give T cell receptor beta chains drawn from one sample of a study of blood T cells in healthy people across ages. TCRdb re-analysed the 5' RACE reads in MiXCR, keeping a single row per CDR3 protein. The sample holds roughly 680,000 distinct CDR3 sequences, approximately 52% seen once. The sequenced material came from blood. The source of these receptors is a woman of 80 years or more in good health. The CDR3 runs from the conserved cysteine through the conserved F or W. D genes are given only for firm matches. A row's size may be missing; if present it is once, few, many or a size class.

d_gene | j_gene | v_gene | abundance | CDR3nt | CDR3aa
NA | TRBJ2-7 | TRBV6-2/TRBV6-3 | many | TGTGCCAGCAGAATGGATAACAGCGGGTTCCCCGCCTACGAGCAGTACTTC | CASRMDNSGFPAYEQYF
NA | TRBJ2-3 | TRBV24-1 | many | TGTGCCACCACTCCACCCCCAGATACGCAGTATTTT | CATTPPPDTQYF
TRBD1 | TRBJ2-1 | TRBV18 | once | TGTGCCAGCTCACCAGGGACAGGGGAAGAGACCCAGTTCTTC | CASSPGTGEETQFF
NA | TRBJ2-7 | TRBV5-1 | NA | TGCGCCAGCAGCTTAGAGGTTGCCCCTCTCTACGAGCAGTACTTC | CASSLEVAPLYEQYF
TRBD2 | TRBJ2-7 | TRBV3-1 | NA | TGTGCCAGCAGCCCGCGGACTAGTGAAAACCGATCGCCCTACGAGCAGTACTTC | CASSPRTSENRSPYEQYF
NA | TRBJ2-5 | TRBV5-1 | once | TGCGCCAGCAGCTCTCCCCTAGTGAAGACCCAGTACTTC | CASSSPLVKTQYF
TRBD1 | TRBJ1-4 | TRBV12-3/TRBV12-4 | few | TGTGCCAGCAGTCCCAACCCGGGACAGGGGAACGAAAAACTGTTTTTT | CASSPNPGQGNEKLFF
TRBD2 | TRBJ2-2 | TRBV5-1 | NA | TGCGCCAGCAGCGGCTTTGCCGGGGGGATCGGGGAGCTGTTTTTT | CASSGFAGGIGELFF
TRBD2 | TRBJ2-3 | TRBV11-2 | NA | TGTGCCGGCAGCTTAGCTCTCCCCCCGGCGGGGGGGAATACAGATACGCAGTATTTT | CAGSLALPPAGGNTDTQYF
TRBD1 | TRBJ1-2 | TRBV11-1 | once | TGTGCCAGCAGCTTACGGCTTAACCGGGACAGGGGGCGACGCTTAATCTATGGCTACACCTTC | CASSLRLNRDRGRRLIYGYTF
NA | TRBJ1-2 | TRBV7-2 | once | TGTGCCAGCAGCTCCGAGGGGGGAATTTCATATGGCTACACCTTC | CASSSEGGISYGYTF
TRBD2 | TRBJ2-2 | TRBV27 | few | TGTGCCAGCACAACCGGGACTAGAAGGACCGGGGAGCTGTTTTTT | CASTTGTRRTGELFF
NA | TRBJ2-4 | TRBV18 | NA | TGTGCCAGCCCGTCCAGGAGTAGCGACATTCAGTACTTC | CASPSRSSDIQYF
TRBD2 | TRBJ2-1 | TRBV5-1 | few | TGCGCCAGCAGTCCTATAGCGGGAGTACGGAATGAGCAGTTCTTC | CASSPIAGVRNEQFF
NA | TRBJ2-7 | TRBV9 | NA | TGTGCCAGCAGCGTAGAAATGGCGGCCCCCTACGAGCAGTACTTC | CASSVEMAAPYEQYF
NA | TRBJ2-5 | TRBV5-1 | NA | TGCGCCAGCAGCTTGGAACTAGTGGAGAATGAGCAGTACTTC | CASSLELVENEQYF
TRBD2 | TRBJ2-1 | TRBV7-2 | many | TGTGCCAGCAGCCGTAGGACTAGCGGGGTTGGTGAGCAGTTCTTC | CASSRRTSGVGEQFF
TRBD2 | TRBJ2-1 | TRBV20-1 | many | TGCAGTGCTAGATCGGGACTAGCGGGAGTACACGAGCAGTTCTTC | CSARSGLAGVHEQFF
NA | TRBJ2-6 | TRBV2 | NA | TGTGCCAGCAGCCAGGACTCTGGGGCCGACGTCCTGACTTTC | CASSQDSGADVLTF
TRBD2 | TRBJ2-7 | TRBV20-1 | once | TGCAGTGCTGGGACTAGCTTTACCTACGAGCAGTACTTC | CSAGTSFTYEQYF
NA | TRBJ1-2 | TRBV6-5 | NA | TGTGCCAGCCTTCCAGGGCCCCTCTACACCTTC | CASLPGPLYTF
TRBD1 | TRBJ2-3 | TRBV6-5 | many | TGTGCCAGCAGCTGGGACAGGGAGGGCCTAAATACGCAGTATTTT | CASSWDREGLNTQYF
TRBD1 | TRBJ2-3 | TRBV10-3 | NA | TGTGCCATCAGCCTGACAGGGTCCACAGATACGCAGTATTTT | CAISLTGSTDTQYF
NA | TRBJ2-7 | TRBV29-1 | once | TGCAGCGTTGTAACAGGTCTAGACTACGAGCAGTACTTC | CSVVTGLDYEQYF
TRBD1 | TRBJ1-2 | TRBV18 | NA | TGTGCCAGCTCACCAGAGGCAGGGGGCCGTAGCTATGGCTACACCTTC | CASSPEAGGRSYGYTF
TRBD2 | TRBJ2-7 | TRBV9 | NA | TGTGCCAGCAGCGTAGAGGGGCTAGCGGGGACTGGGAAACAGTACTTC | CASSVEGLAGTGKQYF
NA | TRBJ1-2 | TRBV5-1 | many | TGCGCCAGCAGCCTACGGACAGCTAGGGCTTCGAACGGCTACACCTTC | CASSLRTARASNGYTF
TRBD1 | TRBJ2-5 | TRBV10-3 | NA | TGTGCCATCAGTGAGACCAGACAGGGCAGTCAAGGGACCCAGTACTTC | CAISETRQGSQGTQYF
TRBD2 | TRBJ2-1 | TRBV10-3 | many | TGTGCCATCAGTGAGGGTGGTACTAGCGGGAGATATGGTGAGCAGTTCTTC | CAISEGGTSGRYGEQFF
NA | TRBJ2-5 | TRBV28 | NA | TGTGCCAGCAGACCCTACAGGGACGGGGAGACCCAGTACTTC | CASRPYRDGETQYF
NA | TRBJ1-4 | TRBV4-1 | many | TGCGCCAGCAGCCCCAACGGGGTTGAAAAACTGTTTTTT | CASSPNGVEKLFF
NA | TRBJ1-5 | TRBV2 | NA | TGTGCCAGCAGTGTCTCACGGGGGGAGATGTGGAATCAGCCCCAGCATTTT | CASSVSRGEMWNQPQHF
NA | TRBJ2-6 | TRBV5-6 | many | TGTGCCAGCAGCTTGGGCTTGGGGGCCAACGTCCTGACTTTC | CASSLGLGANVLTF
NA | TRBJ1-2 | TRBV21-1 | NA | TGTGCCAGCAGCTCAAGGGGGGGCCTCTGGGGCTACACCTTC | CASSSRGGLWGYTF
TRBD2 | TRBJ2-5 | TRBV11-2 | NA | TGTGCCAGCAGCTTAGAGACGGGAGGTCTTTGGGAGCAGTACTTC | CASSLETGGLWEQYF
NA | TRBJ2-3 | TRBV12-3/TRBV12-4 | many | TGTGCCAGCAGTTTTTATGAGGGGAGGAAGTATTTT | CASSFYEGRKYF
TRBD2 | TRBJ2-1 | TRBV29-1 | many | TGCAGCGTTGAAGGGGGCTCTCCGGGACTAGGGTACAATGAGCAGTTCTTC | CSVEGGSPGLGYNEQFF
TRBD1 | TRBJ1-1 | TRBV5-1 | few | TGCGCCAGCAGCTTGGGACAGGGGAGGGCTGAAGCTTTCTTT | CASSLGQGRAEAFF
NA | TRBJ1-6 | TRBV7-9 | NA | TGTGCCAGCAGCTTACGCGGCCAGGGGAGATCGCCCCTCCACTTT | CASSLRGQGRSPLHF
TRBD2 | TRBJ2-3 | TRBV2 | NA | TGTGCCAGCAGTGGGAGGACTAGCGGGCCCACAGATACGCAGTATTTT | CASSGRTSGPTDTQYF
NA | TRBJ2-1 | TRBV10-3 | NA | TGTGCCATCCTTTCCGGATTGAGCTCCTACAATGAGCAGTTCTTC | CAILSGLSSYNEQFF
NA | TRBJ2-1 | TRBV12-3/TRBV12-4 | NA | TGTGCCAGCAGTTTAAGGCGGGGCAATGACAATGAGCGGTTCTTC | CASSLRRGNDNERFF
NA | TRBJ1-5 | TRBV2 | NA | TGTGCCAGCAGTGCAGGATATAGCAATCAGCCCCAGCATTTT | CASSAGYSNQPQHF
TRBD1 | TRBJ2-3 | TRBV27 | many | TGTGCCAGCAGCTACAGGGGGCGCGCAGATACGCAGTATTTT | CASSYRGRADTQYF
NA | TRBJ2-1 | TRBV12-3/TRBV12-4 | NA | TGTGCCAGCAGTTATCTGAGCAGATCCTACAATGAGCAGTTCTTC | CASSYLSRSYNEQFF
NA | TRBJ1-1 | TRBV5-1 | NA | TGCGCCAGCAGCTTGCGGGGATCTGACGGAACTGAAGCTTTCTTT | CASSLRGSDGTEAFF
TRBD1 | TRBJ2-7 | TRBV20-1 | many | TGCAGTGCTTGGGACAGTCGCGATGTCCTGAATTACGAGCAGTACTTC | CSAWDSRDVLNYEQYF
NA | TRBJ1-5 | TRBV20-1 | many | TGCAGTGCTAGACAGTCCGGAGGACAGCCCCAGCATTTT | CSARQSGGQPQHF
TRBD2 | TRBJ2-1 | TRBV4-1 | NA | TGCGCCAGCAGTCCAGTTAGCGGGGGTATCAATGAGCAGTTCTTC | CASSPVSGGINEQFF
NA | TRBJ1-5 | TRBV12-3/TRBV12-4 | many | TGTGCCAGCACTCCGGACGGGGTCAATCAGCCCCAGCATTTT | CASTPDGVNQPQHF
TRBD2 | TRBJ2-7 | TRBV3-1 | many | TGTGCCAGCAGCCAGACTAGCGGGTACTTTTACGAGCAGTACTTC | CASSQTSGYFYEQYF
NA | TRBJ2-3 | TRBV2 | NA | TGTACCAGCCATGGGGCATTAAGAAGCACAGATACGCAGTATTTT | CTSHGALRSTDTQYF
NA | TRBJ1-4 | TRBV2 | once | TGTGCCAGCAAGTTACAGGGAAATAATGAAAAACTGTTTTTT | CASKLQGNNEKLFF